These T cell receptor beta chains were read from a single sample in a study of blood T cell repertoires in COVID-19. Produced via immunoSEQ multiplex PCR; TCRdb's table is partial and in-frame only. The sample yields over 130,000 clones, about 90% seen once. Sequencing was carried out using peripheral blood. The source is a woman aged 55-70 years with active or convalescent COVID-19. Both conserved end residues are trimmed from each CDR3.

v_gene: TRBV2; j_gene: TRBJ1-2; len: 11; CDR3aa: ASSEALSYGYT
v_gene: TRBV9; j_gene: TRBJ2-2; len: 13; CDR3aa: ASRSGGTNTGELF
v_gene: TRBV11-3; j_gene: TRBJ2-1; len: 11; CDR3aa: ASSARVFDEQF
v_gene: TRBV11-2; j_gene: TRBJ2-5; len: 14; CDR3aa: ASSQGLAGGQETQY
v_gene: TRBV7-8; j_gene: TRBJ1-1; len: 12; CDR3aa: ASSLVSQNTEAF
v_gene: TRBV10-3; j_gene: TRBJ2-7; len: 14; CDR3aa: AISSILAGGSYEQY
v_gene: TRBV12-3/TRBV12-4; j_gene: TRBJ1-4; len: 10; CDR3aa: ASTIGTVGLF
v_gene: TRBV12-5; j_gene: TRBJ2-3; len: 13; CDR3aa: ASGRLAGSTDTQY
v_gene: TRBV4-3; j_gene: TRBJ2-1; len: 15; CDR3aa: ASSQGPSGFSYNEQF
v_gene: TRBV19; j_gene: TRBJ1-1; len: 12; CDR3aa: ASSRQGGNTEAF
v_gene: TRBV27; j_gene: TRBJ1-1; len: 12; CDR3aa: ASTPRGGNTEAF
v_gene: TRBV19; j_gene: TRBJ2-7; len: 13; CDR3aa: ASSILAGGPYEQY
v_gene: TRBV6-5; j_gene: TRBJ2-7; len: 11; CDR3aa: ASRGPGAREQY
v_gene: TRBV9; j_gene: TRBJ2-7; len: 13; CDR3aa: ASSERQGRYSEQY
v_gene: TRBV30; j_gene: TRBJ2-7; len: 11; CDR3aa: AGRQGATYEQY
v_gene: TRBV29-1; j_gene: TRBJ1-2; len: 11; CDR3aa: SVEGLRGGGYT
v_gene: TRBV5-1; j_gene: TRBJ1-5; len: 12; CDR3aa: ASSLVGPGQPQH
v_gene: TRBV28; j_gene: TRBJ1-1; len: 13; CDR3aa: ASSPPGQMNTEAF
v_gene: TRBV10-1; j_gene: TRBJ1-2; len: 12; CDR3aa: ASSPGQGSYGYT
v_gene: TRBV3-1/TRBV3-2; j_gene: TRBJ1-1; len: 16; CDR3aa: ASSQDRQGAHFFTEAF
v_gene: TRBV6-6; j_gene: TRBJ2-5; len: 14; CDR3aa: ASANLNRGYQETQY
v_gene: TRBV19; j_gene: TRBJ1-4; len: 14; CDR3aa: ASSISTGGTNEKLF
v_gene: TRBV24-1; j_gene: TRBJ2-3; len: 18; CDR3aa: ATSGPGTSGHSRSTDTQY
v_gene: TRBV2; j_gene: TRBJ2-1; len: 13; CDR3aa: ASSGLAGPSAEQF
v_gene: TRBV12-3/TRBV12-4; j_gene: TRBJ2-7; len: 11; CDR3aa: ASSQRQGYEQY
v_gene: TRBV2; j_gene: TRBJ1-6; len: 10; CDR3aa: ASSVQSSPLH
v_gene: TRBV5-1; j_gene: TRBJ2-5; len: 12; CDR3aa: ASSLGSNQETQY
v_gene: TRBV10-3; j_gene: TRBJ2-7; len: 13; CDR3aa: AISETANEPYEQY
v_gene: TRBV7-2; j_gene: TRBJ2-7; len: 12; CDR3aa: ASSFGQGASEQY
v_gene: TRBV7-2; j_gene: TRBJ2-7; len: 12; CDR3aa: ASSLRPGSYEQY